The rows below give T cell receptor beta chains drawn from one sample of a study of human T cells and chemical hapten exposure. A single record per CDR3 protein comes from TCRdb applying MiXCR to the RACE reads. The data show 50,000 or so distinct CDR3 sequences, approximately 9.9% seen once. The starting material was whole blood, obtained in connection with sensitization to the hapten diphenylcyclopropenone (DPC). These receptors originate from a woman between 40 and 50 years old with alopecia areata. Some clones in this sample may be carry-over from other donors' samples. Both conserved end residues are part of each CDR3. The order of the fields is D gene, V gene, clone size, J gene, CDR3 DNA, CDR3 protein. The D gene is left open where the match is weak. A row's size may be missing; if present it is once, few, many or a size class.

TRBD2,TRBV9,many,TRBJ2-5,TGTGCCAGCACCCCAGCGGGGGGGCACGAGACCCAGTACTTC,CASTPAGGHETQYF
TRBD2,TRBV5-4,-,TRBJ2-2,TGTGCCAGCAGCTCGAAGACTAGCGGGAACACCGGGGAGCTGTTTTTT,CASSSKTSGNTGELFF
TRBD1,TRBV7-3,many,TRBJ1-6,TGTGCCAGCAGCTTAGGGACAGGAGAGGGGAGCTCCTATAATTCACCCCTCCACTTT,CASSLGTGEGSSYNSPLHF
-,TRBV2,few,TRBJ1-3,TGTGCCAGCCAACAGGGCTGGATCTCTGGAAACACCATATATTTT,CASQQGWISGNTIYF
-,TRBV9,-,TRBJ2-3,TGTGCCAGCAGCGCCAGACAAACTAGCACAGATACGCAGTATTTT,CASSARQTSTDTQYF
TRBD2,TRBV12-3/TRBV12-4,many,TRBJ2-3,TGTGCCAGCAGTTTCCTAGCGGGGGGGACAGATACGCAGTATTTT,CASSFLAGGTDTQYF
-,TRBV7-7,many,TRBJ2-5,TGTGCCAGCAGCAAAGGACATGAAGGGGGCCAAGAGACCCAGTACTTC,CASSKGHEGGQETQYF
-,TRBV3-1,many,TRBJ2-5,TGTGCCAGCAGCCAAGTCCTAGAGACCCAGTACTTC,CASSQVLETQYF
TRBD2,TRBV5-6,-,TRBJ2-1,TGTGCCAGCAGCCTAGGACTAGCGGGGTCTGAGCAGTTCTTC,CASSLGLAGSEQFF
-,TRBV5-1,many,TRBJ1-4,TGCGCCAGCAGCCTAGGGACATTGGATGAAAAACTGTTTTTT,CASSLGTLDEKLFF